The next 13 T cell receptor beta chains were all read from a single sample in a study of cytomegalovirus exposure and HLA in healthy donors. The PCR employed 60 Vbeta primers together with 13 Jbeta primers. Only in-frame clones appear in the TCRdb table, and some are missing; sequencing was by immunoSEQ multiplex PCR. The data show approximately 190,000 clones, around 86% seen once. The sample taken for sequencing was PBMCs. These receptors were collected from a man in his thirties or forties in good health and CMV-seronegative.

This chain connects TRBV5-4 to TRBJ2-3; perhaps TRBD1 as D (6 bases). With 1 base removed from V and 4 bases from J, the gap between germline ends came to 10 bases. This CDR3 contains 14 residues. CDR1 SGHNT and CDR2 YYREEE come from the germline V gene (reference sequence). The CDR3 loop is CASSLSTGSDTQYF. CDR3 in DNA: TGTGCCAGCAGCTTGTCCACAGGGTCAGATACGCAGTATTTT.

As to this clone: Different DNA sequences within this sample yield the same CDR3. The genes are TRBV7-8 and TRBJ1-3; D is uncertain. Trimming stripped 2 bases from V and 0 bases from J, with 8 bases between. The length of the CDR3 is 15 residues. The germline CDR1 and CDR2 sequences are SGHVS and FQNEAQ. The CDR3 DNA is TGTGCCAGCAGCTTAAGAGGGCCCTCTGGAAACACCATATATTTT. It codes for CASSLRGPSGNTIYF. The full variable domain, with the rest looked up from reference TRBV7-8 and TRBJ1-3, is GAGVSQSPRYKVAKRGQDVALRCDPISGHVSLFWYQQALGQGPEFLTYFQNEAQLDKSGLPSDRFFAERPEGSVSTLKIQRTQQEDSAVYLCASSLRGPSGNTIYFGEGSWLTVV.

The J gene is TRBJ1-3, the V gene TRBV6-6; perhaps TRBD1 as D (6 bases). The germline CDR1 and CDR2 sequences are MNHNY and SVGAGI (reference sequence). This CDR3 has 15 residues. V lost 6 bases, J lost 3 bases, and 15 bases lay in between. As DNA, the CDR3 is TGTGCCAGCAGCCCGCACCGACAGGTTGGAAACACCATATATTTT. Its translation: CASSPHRQVGNTIYF.

This clone was recorded once. V is TRBV6-6 and J is TRBJ2-5; maybe TRBD1 (5 bases). This CDR3 is 13 amino acids long. V was clipped by 2 bases and J by 5 bases, with 9 bases between them. Germline-derived CDR1 and CDR2 are MNHNY and SVGAGI (reference sequence). The CDR3, as DNA: TGTGCCAGCAGTTACAGGGGTTGGGAGACCCAGTACTTC. Protein product: CASSYRGWETQYF.

V and J are TRBV28 and TRBJ1-1; D remains unclear. Per the germline V gene, CDR1 is MDHEN and CDR2 is SYDVKM. This CDR3 has 13 residues. Trimming cost V 2 bases and J 7 bases, with 11 bases left between them. The CDR3 loop is CASSLTGSDEAFF. CDR3 in DNA: TGTGCCAGCAGTTTAACCGGGAGCGATGAAGCTTTCTTT.

Only a few counts were recorded for this clone. The rearrangement links TRBV5-4 to TRBJ1-2; D is undetermined. CDR3 length: 16 residues. Per the germline V gene, CDR1 is SGHNT and CDR2 is YYREEE (reference sequence). Trimming shortened V by 0 bases and J by 2 bases, and 14 bases separated the two germline ends. The CDR3 DNA reads TGTGCCAGCAGCTTGGCCGGGGTGGGGATAAACTATGGCTACACCTTC. Amino acids: CASSLAGVGINYGYTF.

The V gene is TRBV6-5, the J gene TRBJ1-3; D is unresolved. This CDR3 spans 13 amino acids. Germline CDR1 reads MNHEY; CDR2 reads SVGAGI. V shed 6 bases and J shed 6 bases, with 12 bases lying between them. The CDR3 region has the DNA TGTGCCAGCAGCATTGGAGGTGAAAACACCATATATTTT. As protein: CASSIGGENTIYF.

The V call is TRBV27, the J call TRBJ2-3; the match to TRBD1 covers 9 bases. The V segment lost 8 bases and the J segment 6 bases; nucleotides outside the gene matches: 15. Germline-derived CDR1 and CDR2 are MNHEY and SMNVEV (reference sequence). The CDR3 length is 16 residues. CDR3 sequence: CASDINRGLPRDTQYF. Here the CDR3 DNA reads TGTGCCAGCGATATTAACAGGGGGCTCCCTCGGGATACGCAGTATTTT.

The genes are TRBV4-3 and TRBJ2-2, with D unresolved. V was pared by 1 base and J by 6 bases, with 18 bases between. Germline values: CDR1 LGHNA, CDR2 YSLEER. This CDR3 contains 17 residues. CDR3 loop: CASSQGTDETSSGELFF. Here the CDR3 DNA reads TGCGCCAGCAGCCAAGGCACAGATGAGACGTCTTCCGGGGAGCTGTTTTTT.

V usage is TRBV28 and J usage is TRBJ1-5; D possibly corresponds to TRBD1 (5 bases). CDR3 length: 19 residues. Deletions cut 2 bases from V and 0 bases from J, with 20 bases between. Germline V lookup: CDR1 MDHEN, CDR2 SYDVKM. This chain's CDR3 is CASSLGLGSGPYSNQPQHF. The CDR3 DNA reads TGTGCCAGCAGTTTAGGATTAGGGTCAGGGCCATATAGCAATCAGCCCCAGCATTTT.

This clone was recorded once. V usage is TRBV25-1 and J usage is TRBJ1-3; no definite D call. Germline CDR1 and CDR2: MGHDK and SYGVNS. Trimming stripped 0 bases from V and 0 bases from J, with 9 bases between. This CDR3 is built from 16 residues. CDR3: CASSEYKARSGNTIYF. DNA for the CDR3: TGTGCCAGCAGTGAATACAAAGCCCGCTCTGGAAACACCATATATTTT.

The genes are TRBV19 and TRBJ2-7; TRBD1 matches 8 bases. With V trimmed by 5 bases and J by 0 bases, 6 bases remained unmatched. Germline V gene data show CDR1 as LNHDA and CDR2 as SQIVND (reference sequence). The CDR3 spans 15 residues. In nucleotides, the CDR3 is TGTGCCAGTAGTCTGTGGGGACAGGACTCCTACGAGCAGTACTTC. Translating gives CASSLWGQDSYEQYF.

The rearrangement links TRBV12-5 to TRBJ1-2; 7 bases agree with TRBD1. Trimming cost V 6 bases and J 3 bases; bases outside gene matches: 13. This CDR3 has 16 amino acids. Germline CDR1 LGHNT, CDR2 FRNRAP. The DNA for the CDR3 is TGTGCTAGTGGGAACTCGGGACAGACCAGGGACTATGGCTACACCTTC. Encoded protein: CASGNSGQTRDYGYTF. The whole variable domain, remainder taken from reference TRBV12-5 and TRBJ1-2, is DARVTQTPRHKVTEMGQEVTMRCQPILGHNTVFWYRQTMMQGLELLAYFRNRAPLDDSGMPKDRFSAEMPDATLATLKIQPSEPRDSAVYFCASGNSGQTRDYGYTFGSGTRLTVV.